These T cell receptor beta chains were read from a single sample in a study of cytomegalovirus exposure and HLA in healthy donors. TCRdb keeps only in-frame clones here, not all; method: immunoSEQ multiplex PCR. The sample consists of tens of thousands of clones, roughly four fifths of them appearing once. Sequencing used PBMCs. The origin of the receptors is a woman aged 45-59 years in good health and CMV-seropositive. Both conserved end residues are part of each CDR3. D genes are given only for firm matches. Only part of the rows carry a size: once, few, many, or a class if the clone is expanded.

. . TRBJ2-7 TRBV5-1 TGCGCCAGCAGCTCCGGCAGCGGATCCTACGAGCAGTACTTC CASSSGSGSYEQYF
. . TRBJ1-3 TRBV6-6 TGTGCCCGGAACACCATATATTTT CARNTIYF
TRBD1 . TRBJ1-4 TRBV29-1 TGCAGCGTTGACAGGGGGGAAAAACTGTTTTTT CSVDRGEKLFF
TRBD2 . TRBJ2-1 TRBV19 TGTGCCAGTAGTCCTTCTAGCGGTTCCTACAATGAGCAGTTCTTC CASSPSSGSYNEQFF
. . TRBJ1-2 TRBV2 TGTGCCAGCAACCTCCGGGGATATGGCTACACCTTC CASNLRGYGYTF
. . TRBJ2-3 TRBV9 TGTGCCAGCAGCGTAGGCGGGGGCGGGATAACAGATACGCAGTATTTT CASSVGGGGITDTQYF
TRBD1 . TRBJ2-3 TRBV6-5 TGTGCCAGCAGTTACGCAAGGACAGGGCCAGATACGCAGTATTTT CASSYARTGPDTQYF
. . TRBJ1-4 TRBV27 TGTGCCAGCAGCTCTACCCGGGGGGGCGGGCTTAATGAAAAACTGTTTTTT CASSSTRGGGLNEKLFF
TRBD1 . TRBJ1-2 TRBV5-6 TGTGCCAGCAGCTTGGGTGCAGGGGGTGGCTACACCTTC CASSLGAGGGYTF
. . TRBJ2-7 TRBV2 TGTGCCAGCAGTTACCCTACCTCCTACGAGCAGTACTTC CASSYPTSYEQYF
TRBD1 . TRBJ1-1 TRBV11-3 TGTGCCAGCAGCTCGATACAGGGGGCTCTGAACACTGAAGCTTTCTTT CASSSIQGALNTEAFF
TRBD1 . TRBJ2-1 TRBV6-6 TGTGCCAGCAGAGATACAGGGGCCCCAATGGATGAGCAGTTCTTC CASRDTGAPMDEQFF
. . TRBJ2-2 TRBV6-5 TGTGCCAGCAGTTACTCACCAAACTTGGGAGGTGGGGAGCTGTTTTTT CASSYSPNLGGGELFF
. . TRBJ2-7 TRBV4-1 TGCGCCAGCAGCCAAGTGTACAAGGACACCTACGAGCAGTACTTC CASSQVYKDTYEQYF
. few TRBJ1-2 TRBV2 TGTGCCACCCAGGTACAGGCCTACTATGGCTACACCTTC CATQVQAYYGYTF
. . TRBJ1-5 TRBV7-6 TGTGCCAGCAGCCCCCCCAGGGAGGGCAATCAGCCCCAGCATTTT CASSPPREGNQPQHF
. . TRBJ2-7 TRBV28 TGTGCCAGCACATCGCCGGCATTGACTCACGGCTCCTACGAGCAGTACTTC CASTSPALTHGSYEQYF
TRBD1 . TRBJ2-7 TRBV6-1 TGTGCCAGCAGTGAAGTTTGGACAGGGAGCTCCTACGAGCAGTACTTC CASSEVWTGSSYEQYF
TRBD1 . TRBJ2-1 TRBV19 TGTGCCAGTAGTCTGAGGACAGGAGCCACCAATGAGCAGTTCTTC CASSLRTGATNEQFF
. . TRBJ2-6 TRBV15 TGTGCCACCAGCAGGGCTGACAACACCTACTCTGGGGCCAACGTCCTGACTTTC CATSRADNTYSGANVLTF
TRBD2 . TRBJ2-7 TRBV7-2 TGTGCCAGCAGCTTAATCGGGACTAGCGGGAGCTCCTACGAGCAGTACTTC CASSLIGTSGSSYEQYF
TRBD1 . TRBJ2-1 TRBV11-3 TGTGCCAGCAGCCCCATATTCTCCCAACAGGGGAATGAGCAGTTCTTC CASSPIFSQQGNEQFF
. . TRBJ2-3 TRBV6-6 TGTGCCAGCAGTTTAATAGCGTCTAGCACAGATACGCAGTATTTT CASSLIASSTDTQYF
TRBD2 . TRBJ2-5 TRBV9 TGTGCCAGCAGCCCCCGACTAGCGGGAGGGATCGGAGAGACCCAGTACTTC CASSPRLAGGIGETQYF
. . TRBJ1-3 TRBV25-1 TGTGCCAGCAGCGACAATACAGGGCCTGGAAACACCATATATTTT CASSDNTGPGNTIYF
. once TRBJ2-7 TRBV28 TGTGCCAGCAGTCCATCCCAGGACGGGGGTTACGAGCAGTACTTC CASSPSQDGGYEQYF
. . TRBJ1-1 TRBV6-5 TGTGCCACTCGGGATCCGGGCACTGAAGCTTTCTTT CATRDPGTEAFF
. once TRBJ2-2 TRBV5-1 TGCGCCAGCAAGCCCCCCAACACCGGGGAGCTGTTTTTT CASKPPNTGELFF
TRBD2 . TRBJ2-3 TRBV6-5 TGTGCCAGCAGCGATAGCGGGAGGACAGATACGCAGTATTTT CASSDSGRTDTQYF
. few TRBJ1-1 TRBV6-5 TGTGCCAGCAGTTACGAGTGGAACACTGAAGCTTTCTTT CASSYEWNTEAFF
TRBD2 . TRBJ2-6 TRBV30 TGTGCCTGGAATAGCGGGGAAACTGGGGCCAACGTCCTGACTTTC CAWNSGETGANVLTF
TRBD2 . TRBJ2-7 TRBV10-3 TGTGCCATCAGTGAAGGGACTAGCGGGAGTTACGAGCAGTACTTC CAISEGTSGSYEQYF
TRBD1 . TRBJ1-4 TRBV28 TGTGCCAGCAGTTTTTTTGGGGACAGTACTAATGAAAAACTGTTTTTT CASSFFGDSTNEKLFF
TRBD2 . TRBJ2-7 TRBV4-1 TGCGCCAGCAGCCAAGAAGGCTTGGCGGGAGGCACAGCGGGCGAGCAGTACTTC CASSQEGLAGGTAGEQYF
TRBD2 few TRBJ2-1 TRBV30 TGTGCCTGGACTAGCGGGAGTCTTCGGGAGCAGTTCTTC CAWTSGSLREQFF
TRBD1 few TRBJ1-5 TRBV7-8 TGTGCCAGCAGCACGCGGACAGGGGGGCAGCCCCAGCATTTT CASSTRTGGQPQHF
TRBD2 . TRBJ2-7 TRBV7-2 TGTGCCAGCAGCTTAGGGACTAGCGTTGAGCAGTACTTC CASSLGTSVEQYF
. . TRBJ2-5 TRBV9 TGTGCCAGCAGCCCCGGGACTTTGCCCTGGGAGACCCAGTACTTC CASSPGTLPWETQYF
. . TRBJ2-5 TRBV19 TGTGCCAGTAGTATAGCGGTAGGGGATCGAGAGACCCAGTACTTC CASSIAVGDRETQYF
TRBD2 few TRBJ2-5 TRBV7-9 TGTGCCAGCAGCAGGGGTAGCGGGAGTCGGGAGACCCAGTACTTC CASSRGSGSRETQYF
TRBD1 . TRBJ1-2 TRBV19 TGTGCCAGTAGTCCACAGGGGAGAATTCATGGCTACACCTTC CASSPQGRIHGYTF
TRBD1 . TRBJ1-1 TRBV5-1 TGCGCCAGCAGTTCCGGGACAGGGGGACCGGCTTTCTTT CASSSGTGGPAFF
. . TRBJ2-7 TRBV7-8 TGTGCCAGCAGCCCCGGGACCCCTGGAGGGGTCGCCGAGCAGTACTTC CASSPGTPGGVAEQYF
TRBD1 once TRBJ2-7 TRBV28 TGTGCCAGCAGAACCAGAGGGGGCCTGAGCTACGAGCAGTACTTC CASRTRGGLSYEQYF
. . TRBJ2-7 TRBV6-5 TGTGCCAGCATGAACAGGGTATCCTACGAGCAGTACTTC CASMNRVSYEQYF
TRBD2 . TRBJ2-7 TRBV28 TGTGCCAGCACCCCATCTCCGGGACTAGCGGGATTATCCTACGAGCAGTACTTC CASTPSPGLAGLSYEQYF
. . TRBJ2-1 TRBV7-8 TGTGCCAGCAGCTCCGTAGGGGCCCGGAATAATGAGCAGTTCTTC CASSSVGARNNEQFF
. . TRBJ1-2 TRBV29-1 TGCAGCGCCTTAGAGGCAGGGTTCGGCAAATCCGGCTACACCTTC CSALEAGFGKSGYTF
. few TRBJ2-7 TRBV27 TGTGCCAGCAGGCTGCGTTTCGCTAACCCCTACGAGCAGTACTTC CASRLRFANPYEQYF
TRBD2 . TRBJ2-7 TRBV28 TGTGCCAGCAGACCCGTGGGGGCGGGAGGGCGACTATACGAGCAGTACTTC CASRPVGAGGRLYEQYF
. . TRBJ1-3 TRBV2 TGTGCCAGCAGCCGCGACAGGTCCTCTGGAAACACCATATATTTT CASSRDRSSGNTIYF
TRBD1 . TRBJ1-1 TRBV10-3 TGTGCCATCAGAGGGACAGGGGGGAGCACTGAAGCTTTCTTT CAIRGTGGSTEAFF
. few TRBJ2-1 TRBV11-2 TGTGCCAGCAGCTTAGCGGACGGGATCCGCTCCTACAATGAGCAGTTCTTC CASSLADGIRSYNEQFF